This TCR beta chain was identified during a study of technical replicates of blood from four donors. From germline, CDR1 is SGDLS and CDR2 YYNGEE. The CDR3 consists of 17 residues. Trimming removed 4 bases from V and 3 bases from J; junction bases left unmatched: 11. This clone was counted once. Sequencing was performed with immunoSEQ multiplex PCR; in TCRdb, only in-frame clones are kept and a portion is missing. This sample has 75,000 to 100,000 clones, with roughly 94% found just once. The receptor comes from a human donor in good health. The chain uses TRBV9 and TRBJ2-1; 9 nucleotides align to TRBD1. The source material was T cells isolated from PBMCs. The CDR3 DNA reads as TGTGCCAGCAGCCGTCCGAAGACAGGGGGGCTCTACAATGAGCAGTTCTTC. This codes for CASSRPKTGGLYNEQFF.